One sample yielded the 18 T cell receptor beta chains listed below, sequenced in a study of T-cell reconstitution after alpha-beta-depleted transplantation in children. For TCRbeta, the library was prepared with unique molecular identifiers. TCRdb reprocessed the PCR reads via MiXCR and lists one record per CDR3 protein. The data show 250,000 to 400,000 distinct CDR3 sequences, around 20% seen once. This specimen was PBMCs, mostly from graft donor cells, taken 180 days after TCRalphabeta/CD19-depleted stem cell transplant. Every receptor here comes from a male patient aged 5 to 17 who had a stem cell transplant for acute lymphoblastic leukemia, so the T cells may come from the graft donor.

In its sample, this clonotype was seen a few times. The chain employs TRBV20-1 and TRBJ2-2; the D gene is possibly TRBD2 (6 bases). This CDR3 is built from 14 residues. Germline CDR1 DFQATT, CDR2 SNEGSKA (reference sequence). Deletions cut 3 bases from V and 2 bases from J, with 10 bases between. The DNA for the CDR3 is TGCAGTGCTAGCTCTAGCGACAACACCGGGGAGCTGTTTTTT. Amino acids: CSASSSDNTGELFF.

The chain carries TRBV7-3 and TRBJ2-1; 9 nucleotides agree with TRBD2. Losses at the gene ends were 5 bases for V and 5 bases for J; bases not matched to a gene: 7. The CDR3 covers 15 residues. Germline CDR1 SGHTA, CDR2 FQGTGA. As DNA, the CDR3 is TGTGCCAGCAGCCCCCAGACTAGCGGAGACAATGAGCAGTTCTTC. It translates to CASSPQTSGDNEQFF.

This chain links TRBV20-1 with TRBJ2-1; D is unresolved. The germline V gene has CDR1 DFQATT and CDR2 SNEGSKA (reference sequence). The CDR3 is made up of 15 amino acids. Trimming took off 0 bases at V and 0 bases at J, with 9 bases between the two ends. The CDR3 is CSARDPRTSYNEQFF. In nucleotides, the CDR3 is TGCAGTGCTAGAGATCCTCGTACCTCCTACAATGAGCAGTTCTTC.

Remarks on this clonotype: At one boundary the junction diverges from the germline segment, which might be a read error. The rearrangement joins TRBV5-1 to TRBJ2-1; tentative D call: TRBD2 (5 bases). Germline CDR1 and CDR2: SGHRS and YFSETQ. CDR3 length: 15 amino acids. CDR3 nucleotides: TGCGCCAGCAGTCTAAGCGGTAGCTCCTACAATGAGCAGCTCTTC. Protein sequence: CASSLSGSSYNEQLF.

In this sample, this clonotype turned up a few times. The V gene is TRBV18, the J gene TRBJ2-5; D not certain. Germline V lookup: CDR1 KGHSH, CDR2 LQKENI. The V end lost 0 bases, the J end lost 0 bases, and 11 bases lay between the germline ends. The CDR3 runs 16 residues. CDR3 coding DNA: TGTGCCAGCTCACCACCGGGAACTTTCCACCAAGAGACCCAGTACTTC. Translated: CASSPPGTFHQETQYF.

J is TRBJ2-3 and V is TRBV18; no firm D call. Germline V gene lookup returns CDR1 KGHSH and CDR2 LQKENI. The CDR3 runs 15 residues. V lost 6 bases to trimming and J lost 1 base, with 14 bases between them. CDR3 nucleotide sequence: TGTGCCAGCTCGAAACTTCCTAGGCGCACAGATACGCAGTATTTT. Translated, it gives CASSKLPRRTDTQYF. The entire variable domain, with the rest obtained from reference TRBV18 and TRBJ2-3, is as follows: NAGVMQNPRHLVRRRGQEARLRCSPMKGHSHVYWYRQLPEEGLKFMVYLQKENIIDESGMPKERFSAEFPKEGPSILRIQQVVRGDSAAYFCASSKLPRRTDTQYFGPGTRLTVL.

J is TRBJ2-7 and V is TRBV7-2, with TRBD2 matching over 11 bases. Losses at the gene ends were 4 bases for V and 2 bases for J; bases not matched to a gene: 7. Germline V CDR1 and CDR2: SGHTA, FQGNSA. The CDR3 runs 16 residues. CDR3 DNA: TGTGCCAGCAGCTATCCCCTAGCGGGAGGCGCCTACGAGCAGTACTTC. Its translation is CASSYPLAGGAYEQYF.

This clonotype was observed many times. The CDR3 DNA reads as TGTGCCAGCAGCTTAAGGGCTAGCGGGAGGGTCTACAATGAGCAGTTCTTC. Residues: CASSLRASGRVYNEQFF. J is TRBJ2-1 and V is TRBV7-3; TRBD2 matches at 12 bases. The germline CDR1 and CDR2 sequences are SGHTA and FQGTGA. The CDR3 runs to 17 residues. The ends lost 1 base at V and 3 bases at J; junction bases unmatched: 4.

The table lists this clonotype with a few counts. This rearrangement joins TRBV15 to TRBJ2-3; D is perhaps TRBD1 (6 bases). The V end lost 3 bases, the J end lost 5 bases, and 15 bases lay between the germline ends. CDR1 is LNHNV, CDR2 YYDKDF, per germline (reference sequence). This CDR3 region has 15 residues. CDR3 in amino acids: CATSRLGGTKDTQYF. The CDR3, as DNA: TGTGCCACCAGCAGGCTAGGGGGAACCAAAGATACGCAGTATTTT.

In DNA form, the CDR3 reads TGTGCCAGCAGTCAAGGGACAGGGGGGAACACTGAAGCTTTCTTT. It encodes CASSQGTGGNTEAFF. The V call is TRBV27, the J call TRBJ1-1; 11 bases map to TRBD1. With V trimmed by 5 bases and J by 1 base, 3 bases remained unmatched. The germline V gene encodes CDR1 MNHEY and CDR2 SMNVEV (reference sequence). This CDR3 spans 15 amino acids.

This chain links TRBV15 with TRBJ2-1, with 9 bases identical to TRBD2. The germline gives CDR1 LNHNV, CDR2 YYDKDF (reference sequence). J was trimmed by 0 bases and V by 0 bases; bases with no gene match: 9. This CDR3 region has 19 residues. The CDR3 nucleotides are TGTGCCACCAGCAGAGATAGCCTAGCGGGAAGGAGCTCCTACAATGAGCAGTTCTTC. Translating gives CATSRDSLAGRSSYNEQFF.

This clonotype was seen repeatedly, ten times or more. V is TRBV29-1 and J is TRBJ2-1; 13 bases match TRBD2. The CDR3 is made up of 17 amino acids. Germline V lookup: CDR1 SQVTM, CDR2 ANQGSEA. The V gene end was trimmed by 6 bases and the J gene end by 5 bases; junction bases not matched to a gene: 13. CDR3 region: CSVDGTSGAPWDNEQFF. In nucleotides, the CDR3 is TGCAGCGTAGACGGGACTAGCGGGGCCCCCTGGGACAATGAGCAGTTCTTC.

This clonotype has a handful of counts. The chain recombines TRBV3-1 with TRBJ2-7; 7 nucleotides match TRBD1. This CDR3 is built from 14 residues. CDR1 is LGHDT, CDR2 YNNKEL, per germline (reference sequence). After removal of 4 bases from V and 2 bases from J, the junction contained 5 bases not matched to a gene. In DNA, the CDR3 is TGTGCCAGCAGCCGCCGGGACAGCCCCTACGAGCAGTACTTC. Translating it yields CASSRRDSPYEQYF.

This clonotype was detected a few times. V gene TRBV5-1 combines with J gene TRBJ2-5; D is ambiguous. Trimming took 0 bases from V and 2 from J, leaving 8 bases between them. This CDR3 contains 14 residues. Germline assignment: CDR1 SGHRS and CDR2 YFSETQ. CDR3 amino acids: CASSLVGSQETQYF. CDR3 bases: TGCGCCAGCAGCTTGGTTGGGTCACAAGAGACCCAGTACTTC.

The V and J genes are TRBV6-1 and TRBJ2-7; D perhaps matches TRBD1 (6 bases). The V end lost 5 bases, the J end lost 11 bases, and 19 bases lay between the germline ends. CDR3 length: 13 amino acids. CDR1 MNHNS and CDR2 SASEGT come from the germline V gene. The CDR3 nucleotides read TGTGCCAGCAGTCAATTCCAGGGGCTAGTTGAGTACTTC. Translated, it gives CASSQFQGLVEYF.

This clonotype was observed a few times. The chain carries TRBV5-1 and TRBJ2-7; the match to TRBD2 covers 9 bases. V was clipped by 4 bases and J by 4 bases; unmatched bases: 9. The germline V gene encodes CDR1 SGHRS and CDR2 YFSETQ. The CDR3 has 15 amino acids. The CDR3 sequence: CASSTSTSGVYEQYF. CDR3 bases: TGCGCCAGCAGCACGTCGACTAGCGGAGTATACGAGCAGTACTTC.

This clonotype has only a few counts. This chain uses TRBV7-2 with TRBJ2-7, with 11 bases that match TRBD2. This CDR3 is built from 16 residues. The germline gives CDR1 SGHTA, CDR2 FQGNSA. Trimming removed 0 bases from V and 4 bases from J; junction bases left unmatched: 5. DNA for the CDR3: TGTGCCAGCAGCTTAGCTTCGGGACTAGCGGCTTACGAGCAGTACTTC. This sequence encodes CASSLASGLAAYEQYF.

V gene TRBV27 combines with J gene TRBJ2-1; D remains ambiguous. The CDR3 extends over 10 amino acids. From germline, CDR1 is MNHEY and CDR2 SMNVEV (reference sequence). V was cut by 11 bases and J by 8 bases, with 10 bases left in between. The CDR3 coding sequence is TGTGCCGGTGTAATAGATGAGCAGTTCTTC. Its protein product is CAGVIDEQFF.